The present TCR beta chain was sequenced within a study of blood T cell repertoires in COVID-19 (dated by TCRdb to about 2020). Broadly, across the study: Samples from collaborators originated in the United States, Italy and Spain and spanned both the acute and convalescent phases of COVID-19. Samples were obtained from the ongoing ImmuneRACE study (first 160 participants) and from 1,000 to 1,500 subjects provided by 6 global collaborators. The dataset comprised deeply sampled blood TCRbeta repertoires from subjects exposed to, actively infected with, or recovered from COVID-19. Where available, HLA class I and class II types were taken from metadata supplied by the sample provider and were not determined by assay-based typing. A de-identified subject ID, COVID-19 status, age in years and sex were almost always included in the sample metadata. The repertoires were made available in a free public database intended to serve as a resource for research on the immune response to SARS-CoV-2. The material from the prospective study consisted of cDNA or gDNA derived from T cells, B-cell-depleted T cells, or PBMCs. Study-wide findings and limitations: The amount of clinical and demographic metadata varied by source and participant and was provided uncurated.

TCRbeta CDR3 regions were amplified from genomic DNA by means of the immunoSEQ Assay, a bias-controlled multiplex PCR. Under the source paper's analysis protocol: Nucleated cell counts per sample were estimated from amplification of reference gene primers within the assay. To quantify the absolute abundance of each unique TCRbeta CDR3 rearrangement, sequence reads were collapsed and filtered. For each sample, productive Simpson clonality was calculated by taking the square root of Simpson's diversity index across productive rearrangements. TCRdb carries this immuneACCESS record with in-frame sequences only. Its versions omit some clonotypes, under half of them owing to an unresolved V gene in the studies checked, with the rest unexplained. Clonal size and the V and J genes are those of that table, whereas D and trimming came from the DNA. This sample is represented by more than 85,000 clones; over 70% of them were singletons. Clones ranked in the top ten supply about 4.7% of the sample.

Whole blood was collected in K2EDTA tubes by collaborating institutions according to the institutions' own protocols. Collaborator samples were shipped for TCRbeta analysis as frozen whole blood, isolated PBMCs, or DNA extracted from either sample type. Worth noting for this clone: Its antigen is currently not known. Base qualities are not recorded, but no much larger clone differs from it by a single base.

V is pared back by 0 bases and J by 10 bases, with 8 bases lying between the germline termini. The germline V gene sets CDR1 to SGHRS and CDR2 to YFSETQ. Counted from cysteine to phenylalanine, this CDR3 has 13 amino acids. Of all the DNA, just the CDR3 is kept, 39 bases in frame from base 1. This sequence was found in a human donor in a cohort sampled during active or convalescent COVID-19. The sample was peripheral blood. Recombination connected TRBV5-1 to TRBJ1-6; 6 matching bases give a weak D call of TRBD1. The bases read TGCGCCAGCAGCTTGGGGGGGGGCTCACCCCTCCACTTT. It is translated as CASSLGGGSPLHF.